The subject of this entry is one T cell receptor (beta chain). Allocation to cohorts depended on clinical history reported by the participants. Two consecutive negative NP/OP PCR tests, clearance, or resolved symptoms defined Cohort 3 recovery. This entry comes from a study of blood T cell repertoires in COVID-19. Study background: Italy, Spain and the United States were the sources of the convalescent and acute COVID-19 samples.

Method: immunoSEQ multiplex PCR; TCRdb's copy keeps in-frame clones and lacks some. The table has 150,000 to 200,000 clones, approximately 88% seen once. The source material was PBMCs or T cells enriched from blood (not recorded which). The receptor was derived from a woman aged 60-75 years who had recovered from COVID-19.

Here the CDR3 DNA reads TGTGCCAGCACCACCTCGGGACCCGGGGGGGAAAAACTGTTTTTT. The encoded protein is CASTTSGPGGEKLFF. The chain couples TRBV28 to TRBJ1-4; the D gene is possibly TRBD1 (5 bases). The length of the CDR3 is 15 residues. Trimming took 7 bases from V and 8 from J, leaving 20 bases between them. The germline V gene has CDR1 MDHEN and CDR2 SYDVKM. Filled out from reference TRBV28 and TRBJ1-4, the complete variable domain reads DVKVTQSSRYLVKRTGEKVFLECVQDMDHENMFWYRQDPGLGLRLIYFSYDVKMKEKGDIPEGYSVSREKKERFSLILESASTNQTSMYLCASTTSGPGGEKLFFGSGTQLSVL.